The text below deals with one T cell receptor (beta chain). The data belong to a study of blood T cell repertoires in COVID-19. CDR1 is SNHLY, CDR2 FYNNEI, per germline. The V end lost 6 bases, the J end lost 0 bases, and 12 bases lay between the germline ends. This CDR3 region has 15 residues. Original data processing: How many nucleated cells were present was estimated from reference gene primer amplification. This table comes from immunoSEQ multiplex PCR, and its TCRdb copy is limited to in-frame clones, with some not included. That table is the source of V, J and clone size, and D and trimming were worked out from the DNA. This table holds about 66,000 clones, roughly nine tenths found once.

The sequence derives from a human donor in a cohort sampled during active COVID-19. The chain uses TRBV2 and TRBJ1-3; D may be TRBD1 (5 bases). Sequenced input: peripheral blood. CDR3 nucleotide sequence: TGTGCCAGCAGGGGGGGGATCTTCTCTGGAAACACCATATATTTT. Its translation is CASRGGIFSGNTIYF.